One sample yielded the 30 T cell receptor beta chains listed below, sequenced in a study of early T cells in non-severe SARS-CoV-2 infection. TCRdb ran MiXCR on the 5' RACE reads and lists one entry per CDR3 protein. This sample has tens of thousands of distinct CDR3 sequences, with roughly 10% found just once. The specimen sequenced was whole blood. Receptors were obtained from an adult who was a healthcare worker with PCR-confirmed SARS-CoV-2 infection or an uninfected control (not recorded which).

This clonotype was observed many times. The CDR3 sequence: CASSLTQAGPDGEQFF. In DNA, the CDR3 is TGTGCCAGCAGCCTTACCCAAGCGGGGCCGGACGGTGAGCAGTTCTTC. This chain joins TRBV7-2 and TRBJ2-1; 7 positions match TRBD2. CDR3 length: 16 amino acids. The junction had 16 bases not matched to a gene; V was cut back by 5 bases and J by 9 bases. The V gene's germline CDR1 is SGHTA and CDR2 FQGNSA.

This clonotype came up a few times. The chain has TRBV29-1 and TRBJ2-7, with D uncertain. This CDR3 spans 15 amino acids. V was pared by 0 bases and J by 5 bases, with 17 bases between. Germline V gives CDR1 SQVTM, CDR2 ANQGSEA. The CDR3 DNA follows: TGCAGCGTTGAAGATGTGAAGGGAATTGCCCACGAGCAGTACTTC. Translated: CSVEDVKGIAHEQYF.

The sample holds many counts of this clonotype. The V gene is TRBV21-1, the J gene TRBJ1-2; the DNA was not used to check the table's D call, TRBD1. TRBV21-1 is tagged as a pseudogene. CDR3 length equals 14 residues. The CDR3 coding sequence is TGTGCCAGCAGCTCAAGGGACAGGGGTTATGGCTACACCTTC. It yields the protein CASSSRDRGYGYTF.

This clonotype was seen a handful of times. The chain recombines TRBV30 with TRBJ2-1; 9 bases align to TRBD2. The trim removed 1 base at V and 8 bases at J, leaving 9 bases unmatched. The CDR3 is 15 amino acids. Looked up from germline, CDR1 is GTSNPN and CDR2 is SVGIG (reference sequence). The CDR3 sequence is CAWSASGGRLDEQFF. Written as DNA, the CDR3 is TGTGCCTGGAGTGCAAGCGGGGGGCGTTTGGATGAGCAGTTCTTC. The variable domain in full, completed from reference TRBV30 and TRBJ2-1, reads SQTIHQWPATLVQPVGSPLSLECTVEGTSNPNLYWYRQAAGRGLQLLFYSVGIGQISSEVPQNLSASRPQDRQFILSSKKLLLSDSGFYLCAWSASGGRLDEQFFGPGTRLTVL.

This clonotype showed up just a few times. J is TRBJ2-3 and V is TRBV28; D may be TRBD1 (5 bases). Trimming took 8 bases from V and 2 from J, leaving 14 bases between them. The CDR3 extends over 14 amino acids. Germline V gene sequence: CDR1 MDHEN, CDR2 SYDVKM. The chain's CDR3 is CASGASYYTDTQYF. The CDR3 bases are TGTGCCAGCGGGGCATCTTATTACACAGATACGCAGTATTTT.

The V and J genes are TRBV7-9 and TRBJ1-2, with D possibly matching TRBD1 (6 bases). V was cut by 0 bases and J by 7 bases, with 15 bases left in between. Germline CDR1 SEHNR, CDR2 FQNEAQ (reference sequence). The CDR3 is made up of 15 amino acids. The CDR3 protein is CASSLANYNRVGYTF. CDR3 in DNA: TGTGCCAGCAGCTTAGCGAACTATAACAGGGTTGGCTACACCTTC.

The chain links TRBV6-5 to TRBJ2-1; 9 nucleotides match TRBD1. V shed 6 bases and J 4 bases; nucleotides not matched to a gene: 7. CDR1 MNHEY and CDR2 SVGAGI come from the germline V gene. The CDR3 is 15 residues long. CDR3 sequence reads: CASRDTGTGYNEQFF. As DNA, the CDR3 is TGTGCCAGCAGAGATACCGGGACAGGGTACAATGAGCAGTTCTTC.

Comment on this clonotype: A read error may explain this, as a much larger clone is one base away. This CDR3 is CASSVEDEQFF. CDR3 nucleotide sequence: TGTGCCAGCAGCGTAGAGGATGAGCAGTTCTTC. This rearrangement joins TRBV9 to TRBJ2-1; D is undetermined. CDR1 is SGDLS, CDR2 YYNGEE, per germline. The CDR3 spans 11 residues. V was pared by 0 bases and J by 8 bases, with 3 bases between. Combining the CDR3 with reference TRBV9 and TRBJ2-1 gives the whole variable domain DSGVTQTPKHLITATGQRVTLRCSPRSGDLSVYWYQQSLDQGLQFLIQYYNGEERAKGNILERFSAQQFPDLHSELNLSSLELGDSALYFCASSVEDEQFFGPGTRLTVL.

This clonotype was counted many times. The chain links TRBV20-1 to TRBJ2-3; no clear D. The CDR3 length is 16 residues. CDR1 is DFQATT, CDR2 SNEGSKA, per germline (reference sequence). Between the trimmed V and J ends, which lost 0 bases and 0 bases, there was a span of 13 bases. The CDR3 region has the DNA TGCAGTGCTAGAGAATTGCAGAAAGCGAGCACAGATACGCAGTATTTT. It specifies CSARELQKASTDTQYF.

Concerning this clonotype: The DNA is omitted, as the CDR3 cannot be located on it reliably, and the CDR3 follows TCRdb's listing. The chain joins TRBV29-1 to TRBJ1-1; the D call of TRBD1 is as the table states it, not checked on the DNA. Both ends counted, the CDR3 spans 14 residues. In germline, CDR1 is SQVTM, CDR2 ANQGSEA. The CDR3 sequence is CSVGQGNRGAEVFF.

Of note for this clonotype: The junction differs from germline at one of its ends, possibly a read error. V gene TRBV18 combines with J gene TRBJ1-1; D call uncertain. Germline-derived CDR1 and CDR2 are KGHSH and LQKENI. The CDR3 consists of 13 residues. CDR3 coding DNA: TGTGCCCGCTCACCTGGGCTGAACACTGAAGCTTTCTTT. Its translation is CARSPGLNTEAFF. Variable domain in full (rest from reference TRBV18 and TRBJ1-1): NAGVMQNPRHLVRRRGQEARLRCSPMKGHSHVYWYRQLPEEGLKFMVYLQKENIIDESGMPKERFSAEFPKEGPSILRIQQVVRGDSAAYFCARSPGLNTEAFFGQGTRLTVV.

The chain links TRBV27 to TRBJ2-1, with D possibly being TRBD2 (6 bases). V gave up 2 bases and J gave up 4 bases, with 12 bases separating them. CDR3 length: 15 amino acids. The germline gives CDR1 MNHEY, CDR2 SMNVEV (reference sequence). CDR3 nucleotide sequence: TGTGCCAGCAGTTTAACTAGCAGCTATTACAATGAGCAGTTCTTC. Its translation: CASSLTSSYYNEQFF.

This clonotype has a handful of counts. This CDR3 is CASSDSASGGYNEQFF. The CDR3 region has the DNA TGTGCCAGCAGTGACTCGGCTAGCGGGGGGTACAATGAGCAGTTCTTC. This rearrangement joins TRBV6-4 to TRBJ2-1; 11 bases align to TRBD2. V was clipped by 0 bases and J by 4 bases; unmatched bases: 2. Germline values: CDR1 MRHNA, CDR2 SNTAGT. The CDR3 spans 16 residues.

CDR3 bases: TGTGCCAGCAGTGCATGGGACACCCCATCGCCCGGCTACACCTTC. Its translation is CASSAWDTPSPGYTF. The chain couples TRBV27 to TRBJ1-2; tentative D call: TRBD1 (6 bases). From germline, CDR1 is MNHEY and CDR2 SMNVEV (reference sequence). There are 15 residues in the CDR3. V was pared by 5 bases and J by 8 bases, with 21 bases between.

This clonotype was seen only a few times. The chain employs TRBV12-3 or TRBV12-4 and TRBJ2-7; perhaps TRBD2 as D (7 bases). This CDR3 region has 12 residues. The ends were cut back, 6 bases at V and 6 bases at J, with 12 bases in the middle. The CDR3 reads CASRLGGLEQYF. As DNA, the CDR3 is TGTGCCAGCAGGTTGGGGGGGCTCGAGCAGTACTTC.

The sample holds one count of this clonotype. The V gene is TRBV6-5, the J gene TRBJ2-2; 11 nucleotides align to TRBD1. The CDR3 covers 14 residues. CDR1 is MNHEY and CDR2 is SVGAGI in the germline V gene. The trim removed 6 bases at V and 8 bases at J, leaving 5 bases unmatched. CDR3 sequence: CASRGQGAGGELFF. The CDR3 DNA follows: TGTGCCAGCAGAGGACAGGGGGCTGGTGGGGAGCTGTTTTTT.

This clonotype has only a few counts. The V and J genes are TRBV6-6 and TRBJ1-2; 8 bases align to TRBD1. The CDR3 consists of 14 residues. With V trimmed by 6 bases and J by 4 bases, 7 bases remained unmatched. The V gene's germline CDR1 is MNHNY and CDR2 SVGAGI (reference sequence). CDR3 in amino acids: CASRGQGLPYGYTF. The CDR3, as DNA: TGTGCCAGCAGAGGACAGGGCTTACCCTATGGCTACACCTTC.

This clonotype appeared many times. The chain combines TRBV5-1 with TRBJ2-5; no reliable D call. Trimming stripped 7 bases from V and 1 base from J, with 14 bases between. CDR3 length: 14 residues. CDR1 and CDR2 from the germline V gene are SGHRS and YFSETQ. CDR3 nucleotide sequence: TGCGCCAGCTCTAGACGAGGCATCCAAGAGACCCAGTACTTC. Amino acid sequence: CASSRRGIQETQYF.

This chain connects TRBV10-3 to TRBJ2-7; 8 bases map to TRBD2. V was clipped by 5 bases and J by 2 bases; unmatched bases: 2. The CDR3 length is 13 residues. Looked up from germline, CDR1 is ENHRY and CDR2 is SYGVKD. The CDR3 is CAISLAGTYEQYF. The CDR3 DNA reads as TGTGCCATCAGTTTAGCGGGAACCTACGAGCAGTACTTC.

This clonotype was seen many times. The V gene is TRBV19, the J gene TRBJ1-5, with no clear D. Trimming removed 5 bases from V and 5 bases from J, with 7 bases in between. This CDR3 region has 12 residues. Per the germline V gene, CDR1 is LNHDA and CDR2 is SQIVND (reference sequence). The CDR3 DNA follows: TGTGCCAGTAGTGGAATTTATCAGCCCCAGCATTTT. Protein: CASSGIYQPQHF.

The CDR3 DNA reads TGTGCCAGCAGTTCATATGGACTAGCGCGGGATGAGCAGTTCTTC. Its translation is CASSSYGLARDEQFF. The chain links TRBV6-5 to TRBJ2-1; 9 bases map to TRBD2. Germline trimming cut 4 bases from V and 8 bases from J; bases unmatched to any gene: 9. CDR1 and CDR2 (germline): MNHEY, SVGAGI. The CDR3 has 15 residues.

The CDR3 sequence is CASSSTGLAGKETQYF. CDR3 nucleotide sequence: TGCGCCAGCAGCTCAACCGGACTAGCGGGGAAAGAGACCCAGTACTTC. The genes are TRBV5-1 and TRBJ2-5; 12 bases are a match to TRBD2. Trimming removed 3 bases from V and 3 bases from J; junction bases left unmatched: 6. The CDR3 spans 16 residues. Germline V gives CDR1 SGHRS, CDR2 YFSETQ.

This clonotype was seen only a few times. The genes are TRBV29-1 and TRBJ1-2; no clear D gene. The CDR3 runs 8 residues. Germline CDR1 is SQVTM and CDR2 is ANQGSEA. CDR3 region: CNTGGYTF. The DNA of the CDR3 is TGCAATACGGGGGGCTACACCTTC. Combining the CDR3 with reference TRBV29-1 and TRBJ1-2 gives the whole variable domain SAVISQKPSRDICQRGTSLTIQCQVDSQVTMMFWYRQQPGQSLTLIATANQGSEATYESGFVIDKFPISRPNLTFSTLTVSNMSPEDSSIYLCNTGGYTFGSGTRLTVV.

The V call is TRBV6-5, the J call TRBJ1-6; 7 bases match TRBD1. This CDR3 is built from 13 residues. The V and J ends lost 7 bases and 7 bases, in that order; junction bases with no gene match: 4. Germline values: CDR1 MNHEY, CDR2 SVGAGI. The CDR3 DNA sequence: TGTGCCAGCACCGGACAGGTGAATTCACCCCTCCACTTT. The encoded protein is CASTGQVNSPLHF.

Ten or more counts support this clonotype. The V call is TRBV12-3 or TRBV12-4, the J call TRBJ1-3; D ambiguous. V was clipped by 3 bases and J by 0 bases, with 3 bases between them. CDR3 length: 13 residues. CDR3 in amino acids: CASSLHSGNTIYF. CDR3 DNA: TGTGCCAGCAGTTTGCACTCTGGAAACACCATATATTTT.

This clonotype was observed many times. The chain combines TRBV6-2 or TRBV6-3 with TRBJ2-7, with D hard to call. The CDR3 consists of 16 residues. Trimming took 4 bases from V and 0 from J, leaving 16 bases between them. Germline V gene sequence: CDR1 MNHEY, CDR2 SVGEGT. The CDR3: CASSSPTSLISYEQYF. In nucleotides, the CDR3 is TGTGCCAGCAGTTCCCCAACCTCGCTGATCTCCTACGAGCAGTACTTC.

This clonotype was detected many times. The genes are TRBV12-3 or TRBV12-4 and TRBJ2-5; 7 nucleotides line up with TRBD2. V was clipped by 6 bases and J by 1 base; unmatched bases: 5. The CDR3 totals 14 residues. DNA of the CDR3: TGTGCCAGCAGCCCGCGGGGGTCCCAAGAGACCCAGTACTTC. Its protein product is CASSPRGSQETQYF.

This clonotype was counted a few times. The J gene is TRBJ1-2, the V gene TRBV3-1; 9 nucleotides line up with TRBD1. Trimming took 2 bases from V and 7 from J; bases not matched to a gene: 8. The CDR3 covers 15 residues. Germline CDR1 LGHDT, CDR2 YNNKEL (reference sequence). DNA of the CDR3: TGTGCCAGCAGCCAACAAGGACAGGGGTCAATTGGCTACACCTTC. This sequence encodes CASSQQGQGSIGYTF.

CDR3: CASSQGVAKNIQYF. The CDR3 nucleotides are TGTGCCAGCAGCCAGGGGGTGGCCAAAAACATTCAGTACTTC. The J gene is TRBJ2-4, the V gene TRBV25-1; 7 bases line up with TRBD1. The trim removed 6 bases at V and 1 base at J, leaving 3 bases unmatched. The CDR3 is 14 amino acids. Germline V gives CDR1 MGHDK, CDR2 SYGVNS.

This clonotype was recorded many times. The rearrangement joins TRBV3-1 to TRBJ1-1; D uncertain. CDR1 and CDR2 (germline): LGHDT, YNNKEL (reference sequence). This CDR3 has 14 amino acids. Trimming stripped 2 bases from V and 0 bases from J, with 7 bases between. DNA for the CDR3: TGTGCCAGCAGCCAAAACAGCATGAACACTGAAGCTTTCTTT. It codes for CASSQNSMNTEAFF.